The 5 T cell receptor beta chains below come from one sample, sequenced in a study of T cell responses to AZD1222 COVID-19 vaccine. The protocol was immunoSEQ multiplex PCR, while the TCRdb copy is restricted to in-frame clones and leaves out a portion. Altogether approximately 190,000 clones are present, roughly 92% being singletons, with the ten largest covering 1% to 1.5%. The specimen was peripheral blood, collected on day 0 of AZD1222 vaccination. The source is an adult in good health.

CDR3 nucleotide sequence: TGTGCCAGCCAGGGGGTGAACACTGAAGCTTTCTTT. Protein: CASQGVNTEAFF. The rearrangement links TRBV12-3 or TRBV12-4 to TRBJ1-1, with TRBD1 matching 7 bases. This CDR3 has 12 amino acids. After removal of 8 bases from V and 0 bases from J, the junction contained 0 bases not matched to a gene.

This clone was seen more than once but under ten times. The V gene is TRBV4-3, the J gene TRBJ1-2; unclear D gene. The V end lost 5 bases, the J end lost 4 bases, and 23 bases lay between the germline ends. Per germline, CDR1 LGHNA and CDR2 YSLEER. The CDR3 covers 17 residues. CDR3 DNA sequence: TGCGCCAGCAGCACTCGAACTTCACCACAAGAATTCTATGGCTACACCTTC. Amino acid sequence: CASSTRTSPQEFYGYTF.

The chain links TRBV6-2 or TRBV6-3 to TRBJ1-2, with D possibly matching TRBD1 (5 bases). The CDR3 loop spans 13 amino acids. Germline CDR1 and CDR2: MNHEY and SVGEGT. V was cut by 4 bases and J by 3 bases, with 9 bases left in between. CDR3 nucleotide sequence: TGTGCCAGCAGTTCGGGACCGTACTATGGCTACACCTTC. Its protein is CASSSGPYYGYTF.

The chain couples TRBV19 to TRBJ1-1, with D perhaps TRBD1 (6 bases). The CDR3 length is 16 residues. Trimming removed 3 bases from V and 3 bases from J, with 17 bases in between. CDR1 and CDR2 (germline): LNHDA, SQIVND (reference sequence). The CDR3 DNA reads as TGTGCCAGTAGTATTGACCGGGACACGGGGGACACTGAAGCTTTCTTT. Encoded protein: CASSIDRDTGDTEAFF.

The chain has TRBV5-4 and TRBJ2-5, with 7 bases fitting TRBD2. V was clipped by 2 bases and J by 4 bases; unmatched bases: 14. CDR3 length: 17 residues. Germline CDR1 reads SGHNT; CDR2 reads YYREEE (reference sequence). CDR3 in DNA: TGTGCCAGCAGCTTTGGAACAGGACTAGTAAGGATAGAGACCCAGTACTTC. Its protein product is CASSFGTGLVRIETQYF.